A selection of T cell receptor beta chains follows, all from one sample in a study of blood T cell repertoires in COVID-19. Generated by immunoSEQ multiplex PCR, the TCRdb table keeps only in-frame clones and is missing some. The profile shows about 180,000 clones, 79% of them singletons. The specimen sequenced was peripheral blood. These receptors came from a woman in her sixties or seventies with COVID-19, enrolled during active disease. The CDR3 runs from the conserved cysteine through the conserved F or W. D genes are given only for firm matches. Clone size is not always given. Where it is, it says once, few, many or a class for expanded clones.

abundance	j_gene	d_gene	v_gene	CDR3nt	CDR3aa
-	TRBJ1-3	-	TRBV19	TGTGCCAGTAGTGGGCGACAGACGGACACCATATATTTT	CASSGRQTDTIYF
few	TRBJ2-5	TRBD2	TRBV28	TGTGCCAGCAGTCCTCGTCCGACTAGCCAGACCCAGTACTTC	CASSPRPTSQTQYF
few	TRBJ1-5	-	TRBV20-1	TGCAGTGCTAGTAGCCAGGTTAGCAATCAGCCCCAGCATTTT	CSASSQVSNQPQHF
-	TRBJ2-7	TRBD2	TRBV28	TGTGCCAGCAGTTTCCCCCTAGCGGGAGCTGGATACGAGCAGTACTTC	CASSFPLAGAGYEQYF
-	TRBJ2-7	TRBD1	TRBV6-5	TGTGCCAGCATAGAGACAGGGGGCTATAACGAGCAGTACTTC	CASIETGGYNEQYF
-	TRBJ1-3	-	TRBV9	TGTGCCAGCGCCCGGTCCGGAAACACCATATATTTT	CASARSGNTIYF
-	TRBJ2-1	TRBD2	TRBV10-3	TGTGCCATCAGTGTTGAGGGAGGGCCTTATGAGCAGTTCTTC	CAISVEGGPYEQFF
-	TRBJ1-5	TRBD1	TRBV30	TGTGCCTGGAACGAAGGGGGCGATCAGCCCCAGCATTTT	CAWNEGGDQPQHF
-	TRBJ1-1	TRBD1	TRBV5-1	TGCGCCAGCAGCTTGGCCGGGACAGGCACTGAAGCTTTCTTT	CASSLAGTGTEAFF
-	TRBJ1-2	TRBD1	TRBV5-1	TGCGCCAGCAGCTTGGAACAGGGGGTTAACTATGGCTACACCTTC	CASSLEQGVNYGYTF
-	TRBJ2-6	TRBD1	TRBV19	TGTGCCAGTAGTCCGCCAGGGGGCATCCGCAGGGCCAACGTCCTGACTTTC	CASSPPGGIRRANVLTF
-	TRBJ2-4	TRBD2	TRBV10-1	TGCGCCAGCAGTGAGTCGAGTCGGCGGGAGGCCTCTTTAGCCAAAAACATTCAGTACTTC	CASSESSRREASLAKNIQYF
-	TRBJ1-1	TRBD1	TRBV29-1	TGCAGCGCTGACAGGGGGCGGTACACTGAAGCTTTCTTT	CSADRGRYTEAFF
-	TRBJ2-1	TRBD2	TRBV10-3	TGTGCCATTACTAGCGGGAGCTCCTACAATGAGCAGTTCTTC	CAITSGSSYNEQFF
-	TRBJ2-2	TRBD1	TRBV11-2	TGTGCCAGCAGCGGGGACAGGACCGGGGAGCTGTTTTTT	CASSGDRTGELFF
-	TRBJ1-5	-	TRBV28	TGTGCCAGCAGGCCTATTACAGGTAGCAATCAGCCCCAGCATTTT	CASRPITGSNQPQHF
few	TRBJ2-1	TRBD1	TRBV9	TGTGCCAGCAGCCCTCGGGACAGGGGCGGGAGCAATGAGCAGTTCTTC	CASSPRDRGGSNEQFF
-	TRBJ2-2	TRBD1	TRBV5-1	TGCGCCAGCAGCTGGGCTGGGACAGGTCGGACCGGGGAGCTGTTTTTT	CASSWAGTGRTGELFF
-	TRBJ2-3	TRBD2	TRBV7-9	TGTGCCAGCAGCCCCACAGCGGGGGGGCCGACAGATACGCAGTATTTT	CASSPTAGGPTDTQYF
few	TRBJ2-1	TRBD1	TRBV27	TGTGCCAGCAGTCCCGACAGGGGGCACTACAATGAGCAGTTCTTC	CASSPDRGHYNEQFF
few	TRBJ2-7	-	TRBV9	TGTGCCAGCAGCGTAGATACCGTCAGCTCCTACGAGCAGTACTTC	CASSVDTVSSYEQYF
-	TRBJ2-2	-	TRBV11-2	TGTGCCAGCAGCTTAGGGGCAGGGTACACCGGGGAGCTGTTTTTT	CASSLGAGYTGELFF
-	TRBJ2-7	TRBD2	TRBV3-1/TRBV3-2	TGTGCCAGCAGCCATCTACCGGGAGGGAGGAACGAGCAGTACTTC	CASSHLPGGRNEQYF
-	TRBJ2-1	-	TRBV18	TGTGCCAGCTCACCTCTTCCGGGAGTCACTGCTGACAATGAGCAGTTCTTC	CASSPLPGVTADNEQFF
once	TRBJ1-2	-	TRBV7-2	TGTGCCAGCAGCTTAGGTCCGACAGATTATGGCTACACCTTC	CASSLGPTDYGYTF
-	TRBJ2-5	-	TRBV7-7	TGTGCTAGCAGCTTAGAAAGTTCGGGTCGAGAGACCCAGTACTTC	CASSLESSGRETQYF
-	TRBJ2-3	-	TRBV11-2	TGTGCCAGCAGCTCCCCAGCGGCGTTGGTGGATACGCAGTATTTT	CASSSPAALVDTQYF
-	TRBJ1-1	-	TRBV24-1	TGTGCCACCAGTGAAACAGGACAGCTGAACACTGAAGCTTTCTTT	CATSETGQLNTEAFF
-	TRBJ1-1	-	TRBV5-1	TGCGCCAGCTCCCGGGCAGGGGTTTCCAACACTGAAGCTTTCTTT	CASSRAGVSNTEAFF
-	TRBJ2-2	TRBD1	TRBV4-1	TGCGCCAGCAGCCAAGTGGGGACAGGGTTCATCGGGGAGCTGTTTTTT	CASSQVGTGFIGELFF
-	TRBJ1-1	-	TRBV5-4	TGTGCCAGCAGGTCGTGGGGGGTGATGAACACTGAAGCTTTCTTT	CASRSWGVMNTEAFF
-	TRBJ2-3	-	TRBV18	TGTGCCAGCTCACCCGCGACAACAGGGACAGATACGCAGTATTTT	CASSPATTGTDTQYF
-	TRBJ2-3	-	TRBV19	TGTGCCAGTAGTGCCGCAGGACACAGCACAGATACGCAGTATTTT	CASSAAGHSTDTQYF
-	TRBJ2-2	TRBD1	TRBV9	TGTGCCAGCAGCTCACGGGCAGGGGGCACCGGGGAGCTGTTTTTT	CASSSRAGGTGELFF
-	TRBJ1-4	TRBD1	TRBV7-9	TGTGCCAGCAGCTCTAGACAGGGGGCAGGGTCAACTAATGAAAAACTGTTTTTT	CASSSRQGAGSTNEKLFF
once	TRBJ1-1	TRBD1	TRBV28	TGTGCCAGCAGTTTGGGACAGTTTTATTTTTTCTTT	CASSLGQFYFFF
-	TRBJ1-4	-	TRBV11-2	TGTGCCAGCAGCTTAGCGGGGGGGGCGGTTAATGAAAAACTGTTTTTT	CASSLAGGAVNEKLFF
few	TRBJ2-5	-	TRBV15	TGTGCCACCAGCCCGACAGGGAGGGAGACCCAGTACTTC	CATSPTGRETQYF
once	TRBJ2-2	-	TRBV6-2/TRBV6-3	TGTGCCAGCAGTTACCACGCGCGAGGGTCCGGGGAGCTGTTTTTT	CASSYHARGSGELFF
-	TRBJ1-1	-	TRBV19	TGTGCCAGTGGAGAACGGATGAACACTGAAGCTTTCTTT	CASGERMNTEAFF